A selection of T cell receptor beta chains follows, all from one sample in a study of neoadjuvant anti-PD-1 for oral cavity cancer. Method: immunoSEQ multiplex PCR; TCRdb's copy keeps in-frame clones and lacks some. Of some 71,000 clones in the sample, around 88% were seen once. Material: PBMCs, obtained before nivolumab (anti-PD-1) treatment. Every receptor here comes from a person between 40 and 85 years old with oral cavity squamous cell carcinoma. CDR3s include the opening cysteine and the closing phenylalanine or tryptophan. Each record gives: clone size, D gene, V gene, CDR3 length, J gene, CDR3 DNA, CDR3 protein. D genes are given only for firm matches. Only some rows state a clone size, as once, few, many or a class for expanded clones.

clone size: .; D gene: TRBD1; V gene: TRBV5-1; CDR3 length: 18; J gene: TRBJ1-5; CDR3 DNA: TGCGCCAGCAGATCCGACAGGGGGCGCGTAAGTAGCAATCAGCCCCAGCATTTT; CDR3 protein: CASRSDRGRVSSNQPQHF
clone size: .; D gene: .; V gene: TRBV5-1; CDR3 length: 14; J gene: TRBJ1-1; CDR3 DNA: TGCGCCAGCAGGCCTCTCTACATGAACACTGAAGCTTTCTTT; CDR3 protein: CASRPLYMNTEAFF
clone size: .; D gene: TRBD1; V gene: TRBV5-8; CDR3 length: 15; J gene: TRBJ2-2; CDR3 DNA: TGTGCCAGCAGCTCTGGACAGGGGAACACCGGGGAGCTGTTTTTT; CDR3 protein: CASSSGQGNTGELFF
clone size: .; D gene: .; V gene: TRBV5-1; CDR3 length: 13; J gene: TRBJ1-5; CDR3 DNA: TGCGCCAGCAGCCCGATCCCGGATCAGCCCCAGCATTTT; CDR3 protein: CASSPIPDQPQHF
clone size: .; D gene: .; V gene: TRBV30; CDR3 length: 15; J gene: TRBJ2-3; CDR3 DNA: TGTGCCTGGAGTACAAGGGACTCGTACACAGATACGCAGTATTTT; CDR3 protein: CAWSTRDSYTDTQYF
clone size: .; D gene: .; V gene: TRBV7-9; CDR3 length: 15; J gene: TRBJ1-1; CDR3 DNA: TGTGCCAGCAGCTTATTTGGACAGACGAACACTGAAGCTTTCTTT; CDR3 protein: CASSLFGQTNTEAFF
clone size: once; D gene: .; V gene: TRBV27; CDR3 length: 12; J gene: TRBJ2-1; CDR3 DNA: TGTGCCAGCAGTTTGGGGGGCAGGGAGCAGTTCTTC; CDR3 protein: CASSLGGREQFF
clone size: .; D gene: .; V gene: TRBV15; CDR3 length: 15; J gene: TRBJ2-7; CDR3 DNA: TGTGCCACCAGCCTCCCCCCCGTGTGGGGCTACGAGCAGTACTTC; CDR3 protein: CATSLPPVWGYEQYF
clone size: .; D gene: .; V gene: TRBV9; CDR3 length: 13; J gene: TRBJ2-1; CDR3 DNA: TGTGCCAGCAGCTTCCGACCAGACAGGGAGCAGTTCTTC; CDR3 protein: CASSFRPDREQFF
clone size: .; D gene: .; V gene: TRBV27; CDR3 length: 15; J gene: TRBJ2-6; CDR3 DNA: TGTGCCAGCAGTTTTGGGGGCTCTGGGGCCAACGTCCTGACTTTC; CDR3 protein: CASSFGGSGANVLTF
clone size: .; D gene: .; V gene: TRBV7-9; CDR3 length: 14; J gene: TRBJ2-7; CDR3 DNA: TGTGCCAGCAGCTGGGTAGCGAAACCCTACGAGCAGTACTTC; CDR3 protein: CASSWVAKPYEQYF
clone size: .; D gene: TRBD1; V gene: TRBV7-8; CDR3 length: 16; J gene: TRBJ1-5; CDR3 DNA: TGTGCCAGCAGCCCTGGACAGGGGGCGCGAAATCAGCCCCAGCATTTT; CDR3 protein: CASSPGQGARNQPQHF
clone size: .; D gene: .; V gene: TRBV6-1; CDR3 length: 15; J gene: TRBJ1-2; CDR3 DNA: TGTGCCAGCAGTGAAGGGTACAGGACCGCCTATGGCTACACCTTC; CDR3 protein: CASSEGYRTAYGYTF
clone size: once; D gene: .; V gene: TRBV19; CDR3 length: 15; J gene: TRBJ1-2; CDR3 DNA: TGTGCCAGTAGCCCGGACAGTCTAAAGAACTATGGCTACACCTTC; CDR3 protein: CASSPDSLKNYGYTF
clone size: once; D gene: TRBD1; V gene: TRBV6-1; CDR3 length: 17; J gene: TRBJ2-3; CDR3 DNA: TGTGCCAGCAGTGAAGCGAAGGGACAGGGCGTGGTAGATACGCAGTATTTT; CDR3 protein: CASSEAKGQGVVDTQYF
clone size: .; D gene: .; V gene: TRBV28; CDR3 length: 15; J gene: TRBJ1-2; CDR3 DNA: TGTGCCAGCAGTTTTGAAGGACGGGAGAACTATGGCTACACCTTC; CDR3 protein: CASSFEGRENYGYTF
clone size: .; D gene: .; V gene: TRBV7-8; CDR3 length: 18; J gene: TRBJ2-7; CDR3 DNA: TGTGCCAGCAGCCACATTAAGGTTTCGCAGGGTGGGTCCTACGAGCAGTACTTC; CDR3 protein: CASSHIKVSQGGSYEQYF
clone size: .; D gene: .; V gene: TRBV6-5; CDR3 length: 13; J gene: TRBJ1-1; CDR3 DNA: TGTGCCAGCAGTTACGGGGTGTGGACTGAAGCTTTCTTT; CDR3 protein: CASSYGVWTEAFF
clone size: .; D gene: .; V gene: TRBV27; CDR3 length: 13; J gene: TRBJ2-7; CDR3 DNA: TGTGCCAGCAGTAGGGGGGACGTGTACGAGCAGTACTTC; CDR3 protein: CASSRGDVYEQYF
clone size: few; D gene: .; V gene: TRBV7-9; CDR3 length: 18; J gene: TRBJ1-2; CDR3 DNA: TGTGCCAGCAGCTCCACGACTTACTGGGCCCTCCGGGACTATGGCTACACCTTC; CDR3 protein: CASSSTTYWALRDYGYTF
clone size: .; D gene: .; V gene: TRBV27; CDR3 length: 13; J gene: TRBJ2-1; CDR3 DNA: TGTGCCAGCACCCCGGGACCGTGGGATGAGCAGTTCTTC; CDR3 protein: CASTPGPWDEQFF
clone size: .; D gene: .; V gene: TRBV5-4; CDR3 length: 13; J gene: TRBJ2-7; CDR3 DNA: TGTGCCAGCAGCTTGGCGGCTGAGTTGGAGCAGTACTTC; CDR3 protein: CASSLAAELEQYF
clone size: .; D gene: TRBD1; V gene: TRBV7-9; CDR3 length: 15; J gene: TRBJ1-1; CDR3 DNA: TGTGCCAGCAGCACCCAGACAGGGGGTATCACTGAAGCTTTCTTT; CDR3 protein: CASSTQTGGITEAFF
clone size: .; D gene: .; V gene: TRBV10-3; CDR3 length: 14; J gene: TRBJ2-5; CDR3 DNA: TGTGCCATCAGTGAGTCTACGGGACAAGAGACCCAGTACTTC; CDR3 protein: CAISESTGQETQYF
clone size: .; D gene: TRBD1; V gene: TRBV4-1; CDR3 length: 18; J gene: TRBJ1-2; CDR3 DNA: TGCGCCAGCAGCCCCCAATCCGGGACAGGGAATCCCGGCTATGGCTACACCTTC; CDR3 protein: CASSPQSGTGNPGYGYTF
clone size: once; D gene: .; V gene: TRBV5-6; CDR3 length: 13; J gene: TRBJ1-1; CDR3 DNA: TGTGCCAGCAGCCGACAAGGGAACACTGAAGCTTTCTTT; CDR3 protein: CASSRQGNTEAFF
clone size: .; D gene: TRBD1; V gene: TRBV28; CDR3 length: 13; J gene: TRBJ2-7; CDR3 DNA: TGTGCCAGCAGGACAGGGGGCGGTCACGAGCAGTACTTC; CDR3 protein: CASRTGGGHEQYF
clone size: .; D gene: TRBD1; V gene: TRBV10-3; CDR3 length: 14; J gene: TRBJ2-5; CDR3 DNA: TGTGCCATCAGTGGCCAGGACAGGTCGAAGACCCAGTACTTC; CDR3 protein: CAISGQDRSKTQYF
clone size: .; D gene: .; V gene: TRBV19; CDR3 length: 15; J gene: TRBJ1-5; CDR3 DNA: TGTGCCAGTAGCATGGGGCCACTGGTTAATCGGCCCCAGCATTTT; CDR3 protein: CASSMGPLVNRPQHF